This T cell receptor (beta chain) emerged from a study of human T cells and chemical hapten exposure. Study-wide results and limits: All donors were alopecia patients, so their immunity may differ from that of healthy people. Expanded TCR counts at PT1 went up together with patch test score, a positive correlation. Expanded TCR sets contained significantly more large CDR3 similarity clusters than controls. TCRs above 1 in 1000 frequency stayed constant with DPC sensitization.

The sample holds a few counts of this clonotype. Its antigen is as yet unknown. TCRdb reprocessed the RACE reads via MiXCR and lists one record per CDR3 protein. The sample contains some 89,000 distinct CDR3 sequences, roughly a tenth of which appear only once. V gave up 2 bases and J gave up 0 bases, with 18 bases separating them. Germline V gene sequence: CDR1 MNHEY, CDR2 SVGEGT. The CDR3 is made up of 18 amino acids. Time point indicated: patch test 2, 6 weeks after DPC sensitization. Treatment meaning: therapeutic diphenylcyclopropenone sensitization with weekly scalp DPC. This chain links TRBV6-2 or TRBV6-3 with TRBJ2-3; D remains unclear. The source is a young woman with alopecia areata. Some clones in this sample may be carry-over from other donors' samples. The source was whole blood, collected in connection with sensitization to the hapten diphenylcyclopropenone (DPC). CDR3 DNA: TGTGCCAGCAGTTACCCCTGCCAATGGGGTAGCAGCACAGATACGCAGTATTTT. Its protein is CASSYPCQWGSSTDTQYF.